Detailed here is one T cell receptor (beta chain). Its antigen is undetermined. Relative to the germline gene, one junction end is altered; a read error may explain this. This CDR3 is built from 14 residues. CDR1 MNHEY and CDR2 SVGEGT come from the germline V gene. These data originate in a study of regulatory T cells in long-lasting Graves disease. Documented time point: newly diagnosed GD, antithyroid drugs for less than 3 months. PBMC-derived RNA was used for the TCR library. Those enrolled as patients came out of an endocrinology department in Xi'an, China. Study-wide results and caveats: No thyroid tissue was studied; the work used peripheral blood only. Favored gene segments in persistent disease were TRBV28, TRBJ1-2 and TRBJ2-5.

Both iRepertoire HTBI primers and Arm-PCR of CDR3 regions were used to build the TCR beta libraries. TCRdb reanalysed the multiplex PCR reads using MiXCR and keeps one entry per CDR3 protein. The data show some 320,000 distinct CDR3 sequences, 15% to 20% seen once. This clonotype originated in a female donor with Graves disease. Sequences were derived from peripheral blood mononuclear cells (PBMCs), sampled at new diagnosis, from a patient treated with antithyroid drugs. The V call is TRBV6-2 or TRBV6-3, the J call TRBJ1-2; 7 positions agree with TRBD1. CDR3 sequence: CASSYRQGIYGHTF. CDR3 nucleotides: TGTGCCAGCAGTTATCGACAGGGAATCTATGGCCACACCTTC.